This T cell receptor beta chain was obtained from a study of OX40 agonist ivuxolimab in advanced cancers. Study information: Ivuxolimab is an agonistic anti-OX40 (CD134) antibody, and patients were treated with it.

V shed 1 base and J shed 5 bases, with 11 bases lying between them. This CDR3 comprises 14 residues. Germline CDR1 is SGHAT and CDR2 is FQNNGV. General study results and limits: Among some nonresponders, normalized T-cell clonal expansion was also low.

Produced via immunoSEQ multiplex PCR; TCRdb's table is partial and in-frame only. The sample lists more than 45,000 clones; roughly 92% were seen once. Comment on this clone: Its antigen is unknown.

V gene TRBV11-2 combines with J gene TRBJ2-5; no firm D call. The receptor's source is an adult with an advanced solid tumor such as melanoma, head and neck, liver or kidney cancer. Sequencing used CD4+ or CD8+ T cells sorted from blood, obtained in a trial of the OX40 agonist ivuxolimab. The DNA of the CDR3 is TGTGCCAGCAGCTTAGTAGTGAAGAGGGAGACCCAGTACTTC. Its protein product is CASSLVVKRETQYF.